The source of this TCR beta chain is a study of blood T cell repertoires in COVID-19. Study in general: COVID-19 samples collected from the United States, Italy and Spain covered acute and convalescent phases. Sources were T cells, B-cell-depleted T cells, or PBMCs; the material itself was cDNA or gDNA.

How the authors handled the data: Researchers report that nucleated cell counts were estimated from reference gene primer amplification. Repertoires were generated with immunoSEQ multiplex PCR, while TCRdb's copy carries only in-frame clones and drops some. The DNA gave D and trimming, while V, J and clone size come from that table. Altogether over 450,000 clones are present, around nine tenths being singletons, with the ten largest covering about 8%. As to this clone: One junction end does not reproduce the germline sequence, and a read error may be involved.

The CDR3 runs 16 residues. Germline CDR1 and CDR2: MNHNY and SVGAGI (reference sequence). Enrolled during active infection, Seattle patients were then followed longitudinally. The sample consisted of peripheral blood. The chain couples TRBV6-6 to TRBJ1-1; D not resolved. The receptor was isolated from a woman aged 45-65 years with COVID-19, enrolled during active disease. As DNA, the CDR3 is TGTGCCGGCAGCCCTACCAGTCGCCGGGTGAACACTGAAGCTTTCTTT. It codes for CAGSPTSRRVNTEAFF.